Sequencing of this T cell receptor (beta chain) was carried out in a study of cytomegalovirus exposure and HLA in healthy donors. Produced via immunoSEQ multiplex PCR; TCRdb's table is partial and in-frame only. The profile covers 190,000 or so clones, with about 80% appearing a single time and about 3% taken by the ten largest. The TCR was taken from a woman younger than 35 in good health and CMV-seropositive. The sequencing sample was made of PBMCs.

This CDR3 is CASSTSGGYNEQFF. The CDR3 bases are TGTGCCAGTAGTACGAGCGGGGGATACAATGAGCAGTTCTTC. The J gene is TRBJ2-1, the V gene TRBV19, with TRBD2 matching 8 bases. V shed 4 bases, J shed 4 bases, and the junction held 3 bases outside the gene matches. Germline V gives CDR1 LNHDA, CDR2 SQIVND (reference sequence). The CDR3 contains 14 residues.